These 15 T cell receptor beta chains were sequenced from one sample in a study of T cells in Graves' hyperthyroidism and ophthalmopathy. TCR beta CDR3 regions were amplified from RNA. First-round RT-PCR with HTBI primers amplified the TCR CDR3 region. TCRdb re-analysed the multiplex PCR reads in MiXCR, keeping a single row per CDR3 protein. Seen here are approximately 610,000 distinct CDR3 sequences, roughly 14% observed once, and the top ten hold 4.3%. Material for sequencing was blood. All receptors come from a woman between 40 and 55 years old with Graves' ophthalmopathy.

This clonotype was seen a few times. V and J are TRBV5-1 and TRBJ2-2; 8 nucleotides agree with TRBD2. CDR3 length equals 18 residues. Germline lookup yields CDR1 SGHRS and CDR2 YFSETQ. V lost 3 bases to trimming and J lost 4 bases; unmatched junction nucleotides: 14. CDR3 nucleotides: TGCGCCAGCAGCTCAGGACTAGCTCTGGGGTTCCTCACCGGGGAGCTGTTTTTT. It encodes CASSSGLALGFLTGELFF.

The chain has TRBV28 and TRBJ1-5; tentative D call: TRBD1 (6 bases). Trimming cost V 7 bases and J 0 bases, with 13 bases left between them. Germline V CDR1 and CDR2: MDHEN, SYDVKM. There are 15 residues in the CDR3. CDR3 sequence: CASIAQGSSNQPQHF. Written as DNA, the CDR3 is TGTGCCAGCATCGCGCAGGGGAGTAGCAATCAGCCCCAGCATTTT.

This clonotype was detected only a few times. The V call is TRBV7-9, the J call TRBJ2-7; D unclear. Germline loops: CDR1 SEHNR, CDR2 FQNEAQ (reference sequence). This CDR3 contains 15 residues. V was cut by 1 base and J by 0 bases, with 10 bases left in between. In nucleotides, the CDR3 is TGTGCCAGCAGCTTAGAGAGGTCTAGCTCCTACGAGCAGTACTTC. It encodes CASSLERSSSYEQYF.

This clonotype was observed at least ten times. In DNA form, the CDR3 reads TGTGCCTGGAGATCCAGGGGGCCTACCTACGAGCAGTACTTC. Its translation is CAWRSRGPTYEQYF. The chain employs TRBV30 and TRBJ2-7; 8 bases are a match to TRBD1. Germline values: CDR1 GTSNPN, CDR2 SVGIG (reference sequence). The V segment lost 3 bases and the J segment 2 bases; nucleotides outside the gene matches: 6. The CDR3 runs 14 residues.

Concerning this clonotype: A much larger clone lies one base from this, so it may be a read error. The chain joins TRBV28 to TRBJ2-7; D gene uncertain. Germline CDR1 reads MDHEN; CDR2 reads SYDVKM. V shed 5 bases and J shed 2 bases, with 7 bases lying between them. The CDR3 is 12 residues long. The CDR3 sequence: CASSKTAYEQYF. CDR3 coding DNA: TGTGCCAGCAGTAAAACAGCCTACGAGCAGTACTTC.

This clonotype was detected many times. J is TRBJ1-6 and V is TRBV11-2, with 7 nucleotides matching TRBD1. Germline V gives CDR1 SGHAT, CDR2 FQNNGV. V was clipped by 5 bases and J by 10 bases; unmatched bases: 8. The CDR3 is 14 amino acids. In DNA form, the CDR3 reads TGTGCCAGCAGCCAGACAGGGTCGATGTCACCCCTCCACTTT. Translation gives CASSQTGSMSPLHF. The entire variable domain, with the rest obtained from reference TRBV11-2 and TRBJ1-6, is as follows: EAGVAQSPRYKIIEKRQSVAFWCNPISGHATLYWYQQILGQGPKLLIQFQNNGVVDDSQLPKDRFSAERLKGVDSTLKIQPAKLEDSAVYLCASSQTGSMSPLHFGNGTRLTVT.

This clonotype was detected many times. The chain has TRBV9 and TRBJ1-6; D might be TRBD1 (6 bases). V was cut by 3 bases and J by 5 bases, with 12 bases left in between. This CDR3 is 15 amino acids long. Germline CDR1 reads SGDLS; CDR2 reads YYNGEE. The CDR3 here is CASSDGTYHNSPLHF. The CDR3 nucleotides are TGTGCCAGCAGCGACGGGACATACCATAATTCACCCCTCCACTTT.

This clonotype was recorded a few times. The V and J genes are TRBV4-1 and TRBJ2-2, with 10 positions matching TRBD2. CDR1 is MGHRA and CDR2 is YSYEKL in the germline V gene. V lost 1 base, J lost 0 bases, and 2 bases stayed unmatched. CDR3 length: 17 amino acids. The CDR3 nucleotides read TGCGCCAGCAGCCAAGGGACTAGCGGATCGAACACCGGGGAGCTGTTTTTT. Its translation is CASSQGTSGSNTGELFF.

This clonotype has only a few counts. V is TRBV7-3 and J is TRBJ2-2, with TRBD1 matching over 9 bases. The CDR3 has 16 amino acids. CDR1 is SGHTA, CDR2 FQGTGA, per germline. With V trimmed by 1 base and J by 4 bases, 4 bases remained unmatched. The CDR3 coding sequence is TGTGCCAGCAGCTTAAAGGGACAGGGTATCACCGGGGAGCTGTTTTTT. Its translation is CASSLKGQGITGELFF.

This clonotype showed up many times. The rearrangement links TRBV29-1 to TRBJ1-2; unclear D gene. Germline V gene lookup returns CDR1 SQVTM and CDR2 ANQGSEA. The CDR3 loop spans 13 amino acids. Between the trimmed V and J ends, which lost 4 bases and 3 bases, there was a span of 12 bases. CDR3 DNA: TGCAGCGTTGGAAAAGGGATGGACTATGGCTACACCTTC. Amino acids: CSVGKGMDYGYTF. Based on the CDR3 plus reference TRBV29-1 and TRBJ1-2, the full variable domain is SAVISQKPSRDICQRGTSLTIQCQVDSQVTMMFWYRQQPGQSLTLIATANQGSEATYESGFVIDKFPISRPNLTFSTLTVSNMSPEDSSIYLCSVGKGMDYGYTFGSGTRLTVV.

The gene calls are TRBV12-3 or TRBV12-4 and TRBJ1-2; 10 nucleotides align to TRBD1. This CDR3 has 14 amino acids. Trimming at V came to 5 bases and at J to 9 bases, leaving 9 bases not matched to a gene. The CDR3 DNA sequence: TGTGCCAGCAGTGACTCGGGACAGGGGAATCGCTACACCTTC. It codes for CASSDSGQGNRYTF.

The V and J genes are TRBV10-2 and TRBJ2-2; D may be TRBD1 or TRBD2 (5 bases each). The germline V gene encodes CDR1 WSHSY and CDR2 SAAADI. The length of the CDR3 is 16 residues. Trimming removed 4 bases at V and 6 bases at J, with 18 bases between. The CDR3 protein is CASSAPWGNGPGELFF. DNA for the CDR3: TGCGCCAGCAGTGCTCCGTGGGGGAATGGTCCCGGGGAGCTGTTTTTT.

This clonotype was seen more than once but under ten times. V is TRBV24-1 and J is TRBJ2-7, with 9 bases fitting TRBD1. CDR1 and CDR2 from the germline V gene are KGHDR and SFDVKD. The trim removed 4 bases at V and 2 bases at J, leaving 17 bases unmatched. The CDR3 covers 19 residues. This CDR3 is CATSDSTGGRGARAYEQYF. CDR3 nucleotides: TGTGCCACCAGTGACTCAACAGGGGGCAGGGGAGCCCGGGCCTACGAGCAGTACTTC.

This clonotype was seen at least ten times. The rearrangement uses TRBV28 and TRBJ2-5; a weak D match, TRBD2 (5 bases). Germline assignment: CDR1 MDHEN and CDR2 SYDVKM. Trimming left V 0 bases short and J 5 bases short, with 10 bases between. CDR3 length: 14 amino acids. The CDR3 DNA is TGTGCCAGCAGTTTATGGAGGGTCAGGGAGACCCAGTACTTC. Translation: CASSLWRVRETQYF.

At least ten counts were recorded for this clonotype. CDR3 region: CASSLTGGQIGELFF. The CDR3 DNA reads as TGTGCCAGCAGCTTGACAGGGGGCCAAATCGGGGAGCTGTTTTTT. V usage is TRBV7-2 and J usage is TRBJ2-2; 10 nucleotides agree with TRBD1. Germline V gene data show CDR1 as SGHTA and CDR2 as FQGNSA. The CDR3 covers 15 residues. The junction had 5 bases not matched to a gene; V was cut back by 3 bases and J by 7 bases. Based on the CDR3 plus reference TRBV7-2 and TRBJ2-2, the full variable domain is GAGVSQSPSNKVTEKGKDVELRCDPISGHTALYWYRQSLGQGLEFLIYFQGNSAPDKSGLPSDRFSAERTGGSVSTLTIQRTQQEDSAVYLCASSLTGGQIGELFFGEGSRLTVL.